This passage covers 31 T cell receptor beta chains from one sample sequenced in a study of OX40 agonist ivuxolimab in advanced cancers. TCRdb's copy holds only in-frame clones and misses some; the assay was immunoSEQ multiplex PCR. Counted here are around 99,000 clones, more than 85% occurring once; the ten biggest clones make up 0.95% to 1.5%. Sequences were derived from CD4+ or CD8+ T cells sorted from blood, sampled in a trial of the OX40 agonist ivuxolimab. Receptors were obtained from an adult with an advanced solid tumor such as melanoma, head and neck, liver or kidney cancer.

This clone showed up just once. The J gene is TRBJ1-5, the V gene TRBV19; 9 positions agree with TRBD1. The CDR3 sequence is 16 residues long. The germline V gene encodes CDR1 LNHDA and CDR2 SQIVND (reference sequence). V gave up 3 bases and J gave up 3 bases; unmatched junction bases: 6. The CDR3 loop reads CASSIVGQGLNQPQHF. The CDR3 DNA sequence: TGTGCCAGTAGTATTGTGGGACAGGGTCTCAATCAGCCCCAGCATTTT.

V gene TRBV20-1 combines with J gene TRBJ2-2; D unclear. The V and J ends lost 5 bases and 8 bases respectively, with 9 bases between them. This CDR3 contains 11 residues. Germline V gene lookup returns CDR1 DFQATT and CDR2 SNEGSKA (reference sequence). The CDR3 reads CSAPSLGELFF. DNA for the CDR3: TGCAGTGCTCCTTCCTTGGGGGAGCTGTTTTTT.

The J gene is TRBJ2-1, the V gene TRBV5-1, with 10 bases lining up with TRBD2. Losses at the gene ends were 4 bases for V and 15 bases for J; bases not matched to a gene: 16. Germline V gene lookup returns CDR1 SGHRS and CDR2 YFSETQ. CDR3 length equals 15 residues. Here the CDR3 reads CASSPGGTSAPIAFF. The CDR3 DNA is TGCGCCAGCAGCCCCGGGGGGACTAGCGCCCCCATAGCGTTCTTC.

The CDR3 coding sequence is TGTGCCAGTAGTCGGACCGAGACGGTGGCCTACGAGCAGTACTTC. Its protein is CASSRTETVAYEQYF. The chain combines TRBV19 with TRBJ2-7; D gene unclear. Trimming took 5 bases from V and 2 from J, leaving 16 bases between them. The CDR3 covers 15 residues. The germline V gene has CDR1 LNHDA and CDR2 SQIVND (reference sequence).

The rearrangement links TRBV7-3 to TRBJ1-1; D perhaps matches TRBD1 (5 bases). Germline V gene data show CDR1 as SGHTA and CDR2 as FQGTGA. V lost 2 bases and J 11 bases, leaving 18 bases between the germline ends. The CDR3 is 14 residues long. The CDR3 bases are TGTGCCAGCAGCTTAGTGAACGGGGCTGCTGGTGCTTTCTTT. This encodes CASSLVNGAAGAFF.

This chain uses TRBV19 with TRBJ2-3, with D perhaps matching TRBD2 (6 bases). Germline lookup yields CDR1 LNHDA and CDR2 SQIVND (reference sequence). V was pared by 4 bases and J by 4 bases, with 18 bases between. There are 16 residues in the CDR3. Here the CDR3 reads CASSTSASPGADTQYF. The CDR3 coding sequence is TGTGCCAGTAGTACGAGCGCTAGCCCGGGGGCAGATACGCAGTATTTT.

The rearrangement joins TRBV5-4 to TRBJ1-4, with D hard to call. V lost 0 bases, J lost 4 bases, and 7 bases lay in between. Germline V CDR1 and CDR2: SGHNT, YYREEE (reference sequence). There are 14 residues in the CDR3. CDR3 DNA: TGTGCCAGCAGCTTGGCGGCAGTTAATGAAAAACTGTTTTTT. Its translation: CASSLAAVNEKLFF. The whole variable domain, remainder taken from reference TRBV5-4 and TRBJ1-4, is ETGVTQSPTHLIKTRGQQVTLRCSSQSGHNTVSWYQQALGQGPQFIFQYYREEENGRGNFPPRFSGLQFPNYSSELNVNALELDDSALYLCASSLAAVNEKLFFGSGTQLSVL.

The chain is built from TRBV5-4 and TRBJ2-6; D is possibly TRBD2 (7 bases). The germline gives CDR1 SGHNT, CDR2 YYREEE (reference sequence). The CDR3 covers 15 residues. The V gene lost 2 bases and the J gene lost 4 bases, with 10 bases spanning the gap. The CDR3 DNA reads TGTGCCAGCAGCTTCGGGGGGCCAGGGGCCAACGTCCTGACTTTC. Translated, it gives CASSFGGPGANVLTF.

This chain uses TRBV27 with TRBJ2-7; D possibly corresponds to TRBD2 (7 bases). V lost 7 bases, J lost 6 bases, and 22 bases lay in between. The V gene's germline CDR1 is MNHEY and CDR2 SMNVEV (reference sequence). This CDR3 region has 15 residues. Here the CDR3 DNA reads TGTGCCAGCACTTCCTGGGGGAGGGGAGGGGGCGAGCAGTACTTC. Translated: CASTSWGRGGGEQYF.

In nucleotides, the CDR3 is TGTGCCAGCAGTTTATGGGCGGGAGGGCCAACAGAGACCCAGTACTTC. Amino acid sequence: CASSLWAGGPTETQYF. The rearrangement uses TRBV28 and TRBJ2-5, with 9 bases matching TRBD2. Germline lookup yields CDR1 MDHEN and CDR2 SYDVKM. There are 16 residues in the CDR3. Unmatched junction bases numbered 6, after V lost 0 bases and J lost 4 bases.

This sequence joins TRBV18 and TRBJ1-1; no clear D gene. CDR1 KGHSH and CDR2 LQKENI come from the germline V gene. V was trimmed by 4 bases and J by 8 bases, leaving 23 bases between them. This CDR3 has 16 residues. CDR3 residues: CASSQTAGNRDFEAFF. The CDR3 DNA reads TGTGCCAGCTCACAAACCGCTGGGAATCGTGACTTCGAAGCTTTCTTT.

This clone was seen only once. The chain links TRBV4-3 to TRBJ1-1; the match to TRBD1 covers 8 bases. The CDR3 extends over 14 amino acids. The ends lost 0 bases at V and 3 bases at J; junction bases unmatched: 0. Germline values: CDR1 LGHNA, CDR2 YSLEER. The CDR3 DNA is TGCGCCAGCAGCCAAGAGACAGGGGACACTGAAGCTTTCTTT. It is translated as CASSQETGDTEAFF.

The chain is built from TRBV5-1 and TRBJ1-3; D perhaps matches TRBD1 (5 bases). Germline V gene sequence: CDR1 SGHRS, CDR2 YFSETQ. This CDR3 has 17 residues. Between the trimmed V and J ends, which lost 4 bases and 2 bases, there was a span of 19 bases. CDR3 DNA sequence: TGCGCCAGCAGCACCGAAGGCGGGGCAGATACTGGAAACACCATATATTTT. This gives the protein CASSTEGGADTGNTIYF.

This clone was recorded once. The gene calls are TRBV9 and TRBJ2-3; no clear D. The CDR3 has 14 amino acids. The V and J ends lost 2 bases and 0 bases respectively, with 7 bases between them. Germline CDR1 SGDLS, CDR2 YYNGEE. CDR3 loop: CASSVLLSTDTQYF. The CDR3 DNA reads TGTGCCAGCAGCGTCCTACTTAGCACAGATACGCAGTATTTT.

This clone has only a few counts. V is TRBV5-1 and J is TRBJ1-5; TRBD1 agrees at 8 bases. V dropped 4 bases and J dropped 6; count of bases not matched to a gene: 12. This CDR3 comprises 16 residues. The germline gives CDR1 SGHRS, CDR2 YFSETQ. The CDR3 spells CASSPYSTGTGQPQHF. The CDR3 DNA reads TGCGCCAGCAGCCCCTACTCCACAGGGACAGGTCAGCCCCAGCATTTT.

This clone was seen a handful of times. The chain links TRBV28 to TRBJ1-5; D perhaps matches TRBD1 (5 bases). The CDR3 sequence is 15 residues long. Germline V gene sequence: CDR1 MDHEN, CDR2 SYDVKM. Trimming removed 3 bases from V and 6 bases from J, with 15 bases in between. CDR3 bases: TGTGCCAGCAGTTTCCCGGACACCGCCGTTCAGCCCCAGCATTTT. Its translation is CASSFPDTAVQPQHF.

The chain carries TRBV7-3 and TRBJ2-1; the match to TRBD1 covers 7 bases. Germline V gene lookup returns CDR1 SGHTA and CDR2 FQGTGA. The CDR3 is 14 amino acids. V dropped 5 bases and J dropped 3; count of bases not matched to a gene: 4. The CDR3 spells CASSPRQGYNEQFF. CDR3 DNA: TGTGCCAGCAGCCCCAGACAGGGCTACAATGAGCAGTTCTTC.

The genes are TRBV2 and TRBJ1-2; 8 bases are shared with TRBD1. V dropped 3 bases and J dropped 3; count of bases not matched to a gene: 3. CDR3 length equals 14 residues. Per germline, CDR1 SNHLY and CDR2 FYNNEI. The CDR3 nucleotides read TGTGCCAGCAGTGATGACAGGGGCCACTATGGCTACACCTTC. Translated: CASSDDRGHYGYTF.

The chain carries TRBV19 and TRBJ1-5, with D unresolved. Germline V gene data show CDR1 as LNHDA and CDR2 as SQIVND (reference sequence). Deletions cut 5 bases from V and 5 bases from J, with 16 bases between. This CDR3 is built from 15 residues. The CDR3 coding sequence is TGTGCCAGTAGTTTGGAAGGCGGTTCTTATCAGCCCCAGCATTTT. Amino acid sequence: CASSLEGGSYQPQHF. The whole variable domain, filled in from reference TRBV19 and TRBJ1-5, reads DGGITQSPKYLFRKEGQNVTLSCEQNLNHDAMYWYRQDPGQGLRLIYYSQIVNDFQKGDIAEGYSVSREKKESFPLTVTSAQKNPTAFYLCASSLEGGSYQPQHFGDGTRLSIL.

The chain couples TRBV28 to TRBJ1-1; D is ambiguous. Trimming stripped 5 bases from V and 8 bases from J, with 12 bases between. CDR1 is MDHEN, CDR2 SYDVKM, per germline. There are 12 residues in the CDR3. CDR3 loop: CASSPGRHEAFF. Written as DNA, the CDR3 is TGTGCCAGCAGTCCCGGACGGCACGAAGCTTTCTTT.

This CDR3 is CAFGTGTGNQPQHF. DNA of the CDR3: TGTGCTTTCGGAACCGGGACAGGGAATCAGCCCCAGCATTTT. The genes are TRBV5-4 and TRBJ1-5, with TRBD1 identical over 9 bases. CDR1 and CDR2 (germline): SGHNT, YYREEE (reference sequence). The CDR3 has 14 residues.

This clone was found once. The V call is TRBV30, the J call TRBJ1-2; D is unresolved. This CDR3 region has 13 residues. The V end was cut by 5 bases, the J end by 5 bases, with 15 bases between. Per the germline V gene, CDR1 is GTSNPN and CDR2 is SVGIG (reference sequence). CDR3 bases: TGTGCCTGGTCTGCCGGCTTTCCATATGGCTACACCTTC. The encoded protein is CAWSAGFPYGYTF.

This chain's CDR3 is CASSLTELNEQFF. CDR3 sequence (DNA): TGTGCCAGCAGCTTAACGGAACTCAATGAGCAGTTCTTC. The chain links TRBV7-3 to TRBJ2-1; D uncertain. CDR1 is SGHTA and CDR2 is FQGTGA in the germline V gene. CDR3 length equals 13 residues. Trimming took off 0 bases at V and 6 bases at J, with 6 bases between the two ends.

V and J are TRBV5-4 and TRBJ2-3; 15 positions match TRBD2. The CDR3 totals 17 residues. V trimming: 4 bases; J trimming: 4 bases; junction bases outside the gene matches: 7. Germline lookup yields CDR1 SGHNT and CDR2 YYREEE (reference sequence). The CDR3 loop is CASSKGTSGRSPDTQYF. CDR3 in DNA: TGTGCCAGCAGCAAAGGGACTAGCGGGAGGTCCCCAGATACGCAGTATTTT.

The chain links TRBV18 to TRBJ1-4; the D is unclear. The germline V gene encodes CDR1 KGHSH and CDR2 LQKENI. Trimming removed 2 bases from V and 8 bases from J, with 15 bases in between. This CDR3 is built from 15 residues. DNA for the CDR3: TGTGCCAGCTCACCAGGGCTCGGGGAAAAGGAAAAACTGTTTTTT. This codes for CASSPGLGEKEKLFF.

The chain carries TRBV2 and TRBJ2-1, with 11 bases fitting TRBD2. The V gene's germline CDR1 is SNHLY and CDR2 FYNNEI. The V and J ends lost 6 bases and 4 bases, in that order; junction bases with no gene match: 11. This CDR3 has 17 amino acids. In DNA form, the CDR3 reads TGTGCCAGCAGGAGGGATATCCGGACTAGCGGGTACAATGAGCAGTTCTTC. Its translation is CASRRDIRTSGYNEQFF. The full variable domain, its missing parts supplied by reference TRBV2 and TRBJ2-1, is EPEVTQTPSHQVTQMGQEVILRCVPISNHLYFYWYRQILGQKVEFLVSFYNNEISEKSEIFDDQFSVERPDGSNFTLKIRSTKLEDSAMYFCASRRDIRTSGYNEQFFGPGTRLTVL.

The chain recombines TRBV28 with TRBJ2-7; 15 bases map to TRBD2. CDR1 and CDR2 (germline): MDHEN, SYDVKM. V lost 5 bases and J lost 4; bases outside the gene matches: 3. The CDR3 runs 15 residues. CDR3 protein: CASSPGTSGRYEQYF. The CDR3 DNA reads TGTGCCAGCAGTCCCGGGACTAGCGGGAGGTACGAGCAGTACTTC.

This clone was seen just once. The gene calls are TRBV5-1 and TRBJ1-2; D is uncertain. The germline V gene has CDR1 SGHRS and CDR2 YFSETQ. Trimming removed 5 bases at V and 6 bases at J, with 23 bases between. This CDR3 is built from 16 residues. CDR3 loop: CASRESGGPGSDGYTF. The CDR3 DNA follows: TGCGCCAGCAGAGAATCGGGAGGACCGGGATCGGATGGCTACACCTTC.

This clone was picked up one time. CDR3 coding DNA: TGTGCTAGTGGTTTGACACCCACAGGGAAAGGTCAGCCCCAGCATTTT. Its translation is CASGLTPTGKGQPQHF. V usage is TRBV12-5 and J usage is TRBJ1-5; maybe TRBD1 (6 bases). Germline CDR1 reads LGHNT; CDR2 reads FRNRAP. The V gene lost 2 bases and the J gene lost 6 bases, with 17 bases spanning the gap. The CDR3 sequence is 16 residues long.

The chain uses TRBV18 and TRBJ1-1; a possible D gene is TRBD1 (6 bases). Germline V gene lookup returns CDR1 KGHSH and CDR2 LQKENI. The CDR3 sequence is 16 residues long. V dropped 6 bases and J dropped 0 bases, with 17 bases sitting between them. As DNA, the CDR3 is TGTGCCAGCTCCCCAGGGGTTGGGGGAATGAACACTGAAGCTTTCTTT. Its protein product is CASSPGVGGMNTEAFF.

V is TRBV6-1 and J is TRBJ1-5; D call uncertain. Looked up from germline, CDR1 is MNHNS and CDR2 is SASEGT. CDR3 size: 14 residues. Trimming left V 3 bases short and J 0 bases short, with 6 bases between. In DNA, the CDR3 is TGTGCCAGCAGTGAGATGGATAGCAATCAGCCCCAGCATTTT. It specifies CASSEMDSNQPQHF.